The 25 T cell receptor beta chains in this list originate from one sample, sequenced in a study of technical replicates of blood from a few donors (dated by TCRdb to about 2017). The library was produced with the immunoSEQ multiplex PCR assay. This is the immuneACCESS table as TCRdb keeps it, with only in-frame sequences that have V and J called. A part of the clones is gone; compared with another copy, unresolved V genes explain less than half, and the rest is unexplained. For this sample the table gives about 82,000 clones, of which 96% were detected only once. In total, the top ten clones hold around 0.38% of the sample. The sequenced sample consisted of T cells isolated from PBMCs. The receptors here all came from a human donor in good health.

The chain joins TRBV7-3 to TRBJ1-1; 7 nucleotides line up with TRBD1. The CDR3 is 13 residues long. J gave up 1 base and V 4 bases, and 0 bases lay outside the gene matches. CDR1 is SGHTA and CDR2 is FQGTGA in the germline V gene. For the CDR3, the DNA is TGTGCCAGCAGCTGGGACAGGAACACTGAAGCTTTCTTT. Amino acids: CASSWDRNTEAFF. The full variable domain, rest sourced from reference TRBV7-3 and TRBJ1-1, is GAGVSQTPSNKVTEKGKYVELRCDPISGHTALYWYRQSLGQGPEFLIYFQGTGAADDSGLPNDRFFAVRPEGSVSTLKIQRTERGDSAVYLCASSWDRNTEAFFGQGTRLTVV.

The V call is TRBV4-3, the J call TRBJ1-2; D perhaps matches TRBD1 (5 bases). Per the germline V gene, CDR1 is LGHNA and CDR2 is YSLEER. CDR3 size: 14 residues. The V end lost 0 bases, the J end lost 5 bases, and 10 bases lay between the germline ends. CDR3 DNA sequence: TGCGCCAGCAGCCAAGATGGGGCAGGATATGGCTACACCTTC. This encodes CASSQDGAGYGYTF.

This clone appeared once. This chain connects TRBV20-1 to TRBJ1-1; D uncertain. Per germline, CDR1 DFQATT and CDR2 SNEGSKA (reference sequence). The V and J ends lost 4 bases and 8 bases respectively, with 5 bases between them. The CDR3 extends over 9 amino acids. The CDR3 bases are TGCAGTGCTATACGGGAAGCTTTCTTT. The encoded protein is CSAIREAFF.

The rearrangement links TRBV19 to TRBJ2-5; weak D call: TRBD1 (6 bases). Germline V gene lookup returns CDR1 LNHDA and CDR2 SQIVND (reference sequence). The CDR3 consists of 14 residues. The ends were cut back, 6 bases at V and 2 bases at J, with 13 bases in the middle. The CDR3, as DNA: TGTGCCAGTAGACCAGGACAGTTTCAAGAGACCCAGTACTTC. This sequence encodes CASRPGQFQETQYF.

V gene TRBV23-1 combines with J gene TRBJ1-1; 10 bases are a match to TRBD1. TRBV23-1 is placed among ORFs of uncertain function. The CDR3 runs to 15 residues. V gave up 4 bases and J gave up 1 base; unmatched junction bases: 3. The DNA for the CDR3 is TGCGCCAGCAGTCCCCGGGACAGGGGGAACACTGAAGCTTTCTTT. As protein: CASSPRDRGNTEAFF.

The rearrangement uses TRBV10-3 and TRBJ1-4; 9 bases are shared with TRBD1. CDR1 is ENHRY, CDR2 SYGVKD, per germline. This CDR3 contains 15 residues. Trimming took 4 bases from V and 8 from J; bases not matched to a gene: 8. CDR3 loop: CAISAPGQGEEKLFF. CDR3 nucleotide sequence: TGTGCCATCAGTGCCCCGGGACAGGGAGAAGAAAAACTGTTTTTT.

The chain carries TRBV11-3 and TRBJ1-4; 8 bases map to TRBD1. Germline V CDR1 and CDR2: SGHNT, YENEEA. With V trimmed by 7 bases and J by 8 bases, 3 bases remained unmatched. This CDR3 is built from 12 residues. The CDR3 bases are TGTGCCAGCACCTCAGGGGGCGAAAAACTGTTTTTT. Translating it yields CASTSGGEKLFF.

This clone has a single count. The J gene is TRBJ1-2, the V gene TRBV6-5; 7 nucleotides match TRBD1. V lost 4 bases, J lost 3 bases, and 2 bases stayed unmatched. Germline values: CDR1 MNHEY, CDR2 SVGAGI. The CDR3 extends over 13 amino acids. The CDR3 loop is CASSFTGDYGYTF. The CDR3 nucleotides are TGTGCCAGCAGTTTTACAGGGGACTATGGCTACACCTTC.

This clone was recorded only once. V gene TRBV7-9 combines with J gene TRBJ1-2, with D possibly being TRBD1 (5 bases). Trimming took 4 bases from V and 7 from J, leaving 10 bases between them. The CDR3 sequence is 12 residues long. From germline, CDR1 is SEHNR and CDR2 FQNEAQ (reference sequence). The CDR3 loop reads CASSSQGGGYTF. CDR3 DNA sequence: TGTGCCAGCAGCTCGCAGGGAGGTGGCTACACCTTC.

This clone has just a few counts. The chain is built from TRBV30 and TRBJ1-5; 8 positions match TRBD1. CDR3 length equals 13 residues. Per germline, CDR1 GTSNPN and CDR2 SVGIG (reference sequence). Trimming removed 1 base from V and 6 bases from J; junction bases left unmatched: 2. The CDR3 loop reads CAWSGQGTQPQHF. DNA of the CDR3: TGTGCCTGGAGTGGACAGGGGACTCAGCCCCAGCATTTT.

The V and J genes are TRBV6-1 and TRBJ2-1, with TRBD2 matching over 8 bases. This CDR3 has 14 amino acids. Trimming removed 6 bases from V and 3 bases from J; junction bases left unmatched: 4. Germline CDR1 reads MNHNS; CDR2 reads SASEGT. CDR3 DNA: TGTGCCAGCAGGCGGGAGGCCTACTACAATGAGCAGTTCTTC. It translates to CASRREAYYNEQFF.

This sequence joins TRBV5-1 and TRBJ1-1; 7 bases agree with TRBD1. This CDR3 spans 14 amino acids. CDR1 and CDR2 (germline): SGHRS, YFSETQ. Unmatched junction bases numbered 2, after V lost 3 bases and J lost 0 bases. CDR3 region: CASSSGQMNTEAFF. CDR3 DNA sequence: TGCGCCAGCAGCTCGGGACAGATGAACACTGAAGCTTTCTTT.

In nucleotides, the CDR3 is TGTGCCAGCAGCTCCGGGGTGGCGGACCAAGAGACCCAGTACTTC. This sequence encodes CASSSGVADQETQYF. The chain has TRBV9 and TRBJ2-5; D possibly corresponds to TRBD2 (5 bases). The CDR3 sequence is 15 residues long. Per germline, CDR1 SGDLS and CDR2 YYNGEE. V was cut by 4 bases and J by 0 bases, with 13 bases left in between.

This clone was counted a single time. V gene TRBV27 combines with J gene TRBJ2-2; no reliable D call. The V end lost 3 bases, the J end lost 7 bases, and 3 bases lay between the germline ends. CDR3 length: 11 amino acids. From germline, CDR1 is MNHEY and CDR2 SMNVEV (reference sequence). The CDR3 loop is CASSFNGELFF. The CDR3 nucleotides read TGTGCCAGCAGTTTCAACGGGGAGCTGTTTTTT.

The chain links TRBV7-2 to TRBJ2-7; D possibly corresponds to TRBD2 (6 bases). CDR1 is SGHTA, CDR2 FQGNSA, per germline. The V gene lost 4 bases and the J gene lost 2 bases, with 12 bases spanning the gap. This CDR3 is 14 amino acids long. For the CDR3, the DNA is TGTGCCAGCAGCTGGGGGGTGGGAACCTACGAGCAGTACTTC. The encoded protein is CASSWGVGTYEQYF. The full variable domain, completed using reference TRBV7-2 and TRBJ2-7, is GAGVSQSPSNKVTEKGKDVELRCDPISGHTALYWYRQSLGQGLEFLIYFQGNSAPDKSGLPSDRFSAERTGGSVSTLTIQRTQQEDSAVYLCASSWGVGTYEQYFGPGTRLTVT.

The J gene is TRBJ2-7, the V gene TRBV28; D unclear. Germline-derived CDR1 and CDR2 are MDHEN and SYDVKM. Trimming removed 2 bases from V and 2 bases from J, with 10 bases in between. There are 14 residues in the CDR3. In DNA form, the CDR3 reads TGTGCCAGCAGTTTAGGAGCGAATCCCTACGAGCAGTACTTC. It specifies CASSLGANPYEQYF.

This clone was observed a handful of times. The genes are TRBV7-2 and TRBJ1-5; tentatively, D is TRBD1 (5 bases). Deletions cut 1 base from V and 4 bases from J, with 8 bases between. The germline V gene has CDR1 SGHTA and CDR2 FQGNSA. The CDR3 runs to 14 residues. CDR3 region: CASSLVPGNQPQHF. CDR3 bases: TGTGCCAGCAGCTTAGTTCCAGGGAATCAGCCCCAGCATTTT.

Of note for this clone: Other DNA sequences within the sample encode an identical CDR3. This rearrangement joins TRBV6-5 to TRBJ2-7; 9 bases fit TRBD1. This CDR3 has 15 residues. Germline CDR1 MNHEY, CDR2 SVGAGI. After removal of 6 bases from V and 5 bases from J, the junction contained 11 bases not matched to a gene. The CDR3 protein is CASSPNRDRGNEQYF. CDR3 DNA: TGTGCCAGCAGCCCCAACCGTGACAGGGGGAACGAGCAGTACTTC.

The V gene is TRBV11-3, the J gene TRBJ2-7; weak D call: TRBD2 (6 bases). Per germline, CDR1 SGHNT and CDR2 YENEEA. The CDR3 loop spans 15 amino acids. The V and J ends lost 5 bases and 6 bases respectively, with 20 bases between them. CDR3 protein: CASSPIWGVVSEQYF. The CDR3 bases are TGTGCCAGCAGCCCTATTTGGGGGGTCGTAAGCGAGCAGTACTTC.

The rearrangement uses TRBV28 and TRBJ1-2; no clear D. The CDR3 covers 14 residues. Trimming took off 1 base at V and 7 bases at J, with 13 bases between the two ends. Germline V gives CDR1 MDHEN, CDR2 SYDVKM. The CDR3 protein is CASSLFGEWSGYTF. CDR3 DNA sequence: TGTGCCAGCAGTTTATTCGGGGAGTGGTCTGGCTACACCTTC.

The V call is TRBV27, the J call TRBJ2-1, with 12 positions matching TRBD2. Germline CDR1 is MNHEY and CDR2 is SMNVEV (reference sequence). V lost 5 bases and J lost 7; bases outside the gene matches: 6. CDR3 size: 15 residues. In DNA form, the CDR3 reads TGTGCCAGCAGTCCCGGGACTAGCGGGTTAAATGAGCAGTTCTTC. Its protein product is CASSPGTSGLNEQFF.

This chain uses TRBV28 with TRBJ2-5, with 12 nucleotides matching TRBD2. V shed 6 bases and J 4 bases; nucleotides not matched to a gene: 9. The CDR3 contains 16 residues. From germline, CDR1 is MDHEN and CDR2 SYDVKM. CDR3 bases: TGTGCCAGCAGGCCAACTAGCGGGAGGATCGGAGAGACCCAGTACTTC. Amino acids: CASRPTSGRIGETQYF. The full variable domain, completed using reference TRBV28 and TRBJ2-5, is DVKVTQSSRYLVKRTGEKVFLECVQDMDHENMFWYRQDPGLGLRLIYFSYDVKMKEKGDIPEGYSVSREKKERFSLILESASTNQTSMYLCASRPTSGRIGETQYFGPGTRLLVL.

This clone occurred once. The rearrangement links TRBV4-1 to TRBJ2-1; 16 bases are a match to TRBD2. CDR1 and CDR2 (germline): MGHRA, YSYEKL. Unmatched junction bases numbered 3, after V lost 4 bases and J lost 9 bases. This CDR3 comprises 15 residues. The CDR3 loop is CASSLGTSGRVEQFF. For the CDR3, the DNA is TGCGCCAGCAGCCTGGGGACTAGCGGGAGGGTTGAGCAGTTCTTC.

The chain is built from TRBV6-6 and TRBJ1-2; 10 nucleotides match TRBD1. The CDR3 covers 16 residues. CDR1 and CDR2 (germline): MNHNY, SVGAGI (reference sequence). J was trimmed by 8 bases and V by 4 bases; bases with no gene match: 13. CDR3: CASSSYSGTGVQGYTF. CDR3 bases: TGTGCCAGCAGTTCGTACTCCGGGACAGGGGTTCAGGGCTACACCTTC.

The chain has TRBV28 and TRBJ2-3; 10 nucleotides line up with TRBD2. CDR3 length equals 14 residues. With V trimmed by 3 bases and J by 6 bases, 3 bases remained unmatched. Germline lookup yields CDR1 MDHEN and CDR2 SYDVKM. CDR3 sequence reads: CASSLSSGRDTQYF. CDR3 nucleotide sequence: TGTGCCAGCAGTTTGAGTAGCGGGAGGGATACGCAGTATTTT.